The 30 T cell receptor beta chains below come from one sample, sequenced in a study of T-cell memory formation after mild COVID-19 (dated by TCRdb to the early 2020s). Library prep was done by 5' RACE. Sequencer: Illumina NovaSeq 6000. TCRdb trimmed the raw reads at Q25, called clones with MiXCR and kept productive beta chains. CDR3 protein sequences are deduplicated, and each keeps its most common genes and DNA. The sample includes about 140,000 distinct CDR3 sequences, with roughly 15% observed a single time. Together, the top ten hold roughly 13% of the sample. Sequenced input: PBMCs or a T cell subset sorted from them (not recorded which). These receptors originate from an adult woman who had mild COVID-19 (a few samples of this study predate the infection). The sample titles of this study are shuffled in the database, so cell type and time point are left out; the donor was told from shared clones.

The rearrangement links TRBV7-9 to TRBJ2-1, with 7 bases that match TRBD1. Trimming at V came to 4 bases and at J to 1 base, leaving 7 bases not matched to a gene. This CDR3 contains 16 residues. From germline, CDR1 is SEHNR and CDR2 FQNEAQ (reference sequence). The CDR3 DNA reads TGTGCCAGCAGCTCCTCTACAGGGGTATCCTACAATGAGCAGTTCTTC. Translated, it gives CASSSSTGVSYNEQFF.

The chain uses TRBV3-1 and TRBJ2-5, with 10 bases matching TRBD1. The CDR3 runs to 15 residues. Germline V gives CDR1 LGHDT, CDR2 YNNKEL (reference sequence). V was pared by 6 bases and J by 5 bases, with 9 bases of the junction left unmatched. This CDR3 is CASSVTTGGAETQYF. CDR3 DNA sequence: TGTGCCAGCAGTGTTACGACAGGGGGCGCCGAGACCCAGTACTTC.

The chain carries TRBV18 and TRBJ2-1, with D hard to call. V gave up 4 bases and J gave up 10 bases, with 11 bases separating them. The CDR3 covers 12 residues. CDR1 and CDR2 (germline): KGHSH, LQKENI. The CDR3 sequence: CASSLDLPEQFF. CDR3 bases: TGTGCCAGCTCACTTGACCTTCCCGAGCAGTTCTTC.

V and J are TRBV2 and TRBJ2-7; 7 bases line up with TRBD1. The CDR3 loop spans 16 amino acids. Germline assignment: CDR1 SNHLY and CDR2 FYNNEI. Trimming removed 2 bases from V and 0 bases from J; junction bases left unmatched: 7. Here the CDR3 DNA reads TGTGCCAGCAGTGAACGAGGGGACAGAAGCTCCTACGAGCAGTACTTC. Its translation is CASSERGDRSSYEQYF.

In this sample, this clonotype turned up many times. The chain joins TRBV5-1 to TRBJ1-1, with D hard to call. Germline V gene sequence: CDR1 SGHRS, CDR2 YFSETQ. The CDR3 is 12 amino acids. The V end was cut by 4 bases, the J end by 1 base, with 5 bases between. CDR3 bases: TGCGCCAGCAGCCGCGGGAACACTGAAGCTTTCTTT. Residues: CASSRGNTEAFF.

This clonotype occurred a few times. The rearrangement links TRBV12-5 to TRBJ1-5; no reliable D call. The CDR3 consists of 17 residues. Germline-derived CDR1 and CDR2 are LGHNT and FRNRAP. The germline V and J ends were trimmed by 3 bases and 3 bases, with 18 bases remaining between them. CDR3 nucleotides: TGTGCTAGTGGTTTCAGGTCAATCGGGTTTCTCAATCAGCCCCAGCATTTT. Protein product: CASGFRSIGFLNQPQHF.

The sample holds many counts of this clonotype. V is TRBV15 and J is TRBJ2-7, with D hard to call. The CDR3 runs to 14 residues. CDR1 is LNHNV and CDR2 is YYDKDF in the germline V gene (reference sequence). V lost 1 base to trimming and J lost 6 bases, with 13 bases between them. The CDR3 here is CATSRAGANAEQYF. The CDR3 bases are TGTGCCACCAGCAGAGCCGGTGCGAATGCCGAGCAGTACTTC.

This clonotype occurred a few times. This rearrangement joins TRBV19 to TRBJ2-1; 8 bases agree with TRBD1. Looked up from germline, CDR1 is LNHDA and CDR2 is SQIVND (reference sequence). With V trimmed by 6 bases and J by 4 bases, 8 bases remained unmatched. CDR3 length equals 15 residues. The CDR3 reads CASSRGQASYNEQFF. CDR3 coding DNA: TGTGCCAGTAGCCGGGGACAGGCCAGTTACAATGAGCAGTTCTTC. The whole variable domain, remainder taken from reference TRBV19 and TRBJ2-1, is DGGITQSPKYLFRKEGQNVTLSCEQNLNHDAMYWYRQDPGQGLRLIYYSQIVNDFQKGDIAEGYSVSREKKESFPLTVTSAQKNPTAFYLCASSRGQASYNEQFFGPGTRLTVL.

The chain joins TRBV7-2 to TRBJ2-1; D possibly corresponds to TRBD2 (5 bases). The CDR3 consists of 17 residues. Germline V lookup: CDR1 SGHTA, CDR2 FQGNSA. Trimming removed 5 bases from V and 10 bases from J, with 27 bases in between. In DNA form, the CDR3 reads TGTGCCAGCAGCAATCTCGTCGAGGTAGCGTCGTTGCGGGAGCAGTTCTTC. It specifies CASSNLVEVASLREQFF.

This clonotype has more than one count but fewer than ten. CDR3 bases: TGTGCCAGCAGCCAAGGGACCTCAAGGAATACGCAGTATTTT. Its protein is CASSQGTSRNTQYF. The chain uses TRBV3-1 and TRBJ2-3; D gene uncertain. The germline V gene has CDR1 LGHDT and CDR2 YNNKEL (reference sequence). Between the trimmed V and J ends, which lost 1 base and 7 bases, there was a span of 12 bases. This CDR3 contains 14 residues.

This chain uses TRBV30 with TRBJ2-2, with D perhaps being TRBD1 or TRBD2 (5 bases each). The CDR3 totals 15 residues. V dropped 3 bases and J dropped 1 base, with 12 bases sitting between them. The V gene's germline CDR1 is GTSNPN and CDR2 SVGIG (reference sequence). This CDR3 reads CAWRPGPLNTGELFF. The CDR3 DNA reads as TGTGCCTGGAGGCCGGGACCCCTGAACACCGGGGAGCTGTTTTTT.

This clonotype has only a few counts. The V and J genes are TRBV12-3 or TRBV12-4 and TRBJ2-1, with no clear D. This CDR3 spans 13 amino acids. The ends were cut back, 3 bases at V and 5 bases at J, with 8 bases in the middle. The CDR3: CASSLDRNNEQFF. The CDR3 DNA reads as TGTGCCAGCAGTTTGGATAGGAACAATGAGCAGTTCTTC.

The chain recombines TRBV5-1 with TRBJ2-7; 9 positions match TRBD1. The CDR3 covers 15 residues. V was pared by 4 bases and J by 2 bases, with 7 bases of the junction left unmatched. Germline loops: CDR1 SGHRS, CDR2 YFSETQ. CDR3 DNA sequence: TGCGCCAGCAGCGTCATGGGGACAGGGCCCTACGAGCAGTACTTC. It yields the protein CASSVMGTGPYEQYF.

This clonotype was observed a few times. The rearrangement links TRBV20-1 to TRBJ2-2; 10 nucleotides agree with TRBD2. Germline V gene lookup returns CDR1 DFQATT and CDR2 SNEGSKA (reference sequence). This CDR3 region has 18 residues. Trimming removed 1 base from V and 2 bases from J; junction bases left unmatched: 10. The CDR3 nucleotides read TGCAGTGCTAGAGGATCGGCTAGCGGGGGCCCTAACACCGGGGAGCTGTTTTTT. Translated, it gives CSARGSASGGPNTGELFF.

This chain uses TRBV12-3 or TRBV12-4 with TRBJ1-3, with D possibly matching TRBD1 (5 bases). The CDR3 covers 15 residues. V was shortened by 4 bases and J by 0 bases, with 10 bases between the two germline ends. The chain's CDR3 is CASSWGGTSGNTIYF. In nucleotides, the CDR3 is TGTGCCAGCAGTTGGGGGGGGACCTCTGGAAACACCATATATTTT.

The chain has TRBV12-3 or TRBV12-4 and TRBJ2-7, with D tentatively TRBD1 (6 bases). V lost 8 bases to trimming and J lost 5 bases, with 25 bases between them. The CDR3 consists of 16 residues. The CDR3 DNA reads as TGTGCCAGCTCTTTGGTCAGGGGCGGCGGACTGGACGAGCAGTACTTC. It translates to CASSLVRGGGLDEQYF.

Points on this clonotype: This sequence may be a read error, since a much larger clone differs from it by one base. V usage is TRBV4-2 and J usage is TRBJ2-1; 7 nucleotides agree with TRBD2. This CDR3 comprises 15 residues. V was pared by 4 bases and J by 6 bases, with 9 bases of the junction left unmatched. Germline V gene data show CDR1 as LGHNA and CDR2 as YNFKEQ. CDR3 nucleotides: TGTGCCAGCAGCCTGGGACTACCGGGAGTCAATGAGCAGTTCTTC. Translating it yields CASSLGLPGVNEQFF.

This clonotype was recorded a few times. The chain links TRBV7-9 to TRBJ2-5; 10 positions match TRBD1. The CDR3 covers 16 residues. V lost 11 bases and J lost 1; bases outside the gene matches: 13. The germline V gene encodes CDR1 SEHNR and CDR2 FQNEAQ (reference sequence). Here the CDR3 DNA reads TGTGCCGGCGCCTTGGGAGACAGGGGGCTCCAAGAGACCCAGTACTTC. Protein: CAGALGDRGLQETQYF. Combining the CDR3 with reference TRBV7-9 and TRBJ2-5 gives the whole variable domain DTGVSQNPRHKITKRGQNVTFRCDPISEHNRLYWYRQTLGQGPEFLTYFQNEAQLEKSRLLSDRFSAERPKGSFSTLEIQRTEQGDSAMYLCAGALGDRGLQETQYFGPGTRLLVL.

This clonotype occurred a few times. CDR3 amino acids: CASSLGVTGVYGYTF. The DNA for the CDR3 is TGCGCCAGCAGCTTGGGAGTGACAGGGGTTTATGGCTACACCTTC. The V and J genes are TRBV5-1 and TRBJ1-2; 8 positions match TRBD1. V shed 0 bases, J shed 5 bases, and the junction held 6 bases outside the gene matches. The length of the CDR3 is 15 residues. CDR1 and CDR2 from the germline V gene are SGHRS and YFSETQ.

The CDR3 DNA is TGTGCCAGCAGTTTAGCAGGGTGGGAACAGCCCCAGCATTTT. Protein sequence: CASSLAGWEQPQHF. V gene TRBV12-3 or TRBV12-4 combines with J gene TRBJ1-5; D gene uncertain. V lost 0 bases, J lost 7 bases, and 10 bases lay in between. The CDR3 contains 14 residues.

In its sample, this clonotype was seen a few times. The rearrangement joins TRBV6-5 to TRBJ1-1; tentatively, D is TRBD1 (5 bases). The CDR3 totals 14 residues. Trimming stripped 5 bases from V and 1 base from J, with 11 bases between. Germline V CDR1 and CDR2: MNHEY, SVGAGI. The CDR3 region has the DNA TGTGCCAGCAGTGCTCTCGACAGGAACACTGAAGCTTTCTTT. It translates to CASSALDRNTEAFF.

DNA for the CDR3: TGTGCCAGCAGTGGTGAGACACGGAGCGGCGGCTACACCTTC. Translation: CASSGETRSGGYTF. The genes are TRBV25-1 and TRBJ1-2; D is uncertain. The CDR3 has 14 amino acids. Germline values: CDR1 MGHDK, CDR2 SYGVNS. V lost 4 bases, J lost 8 bases, and 17 bases lay in between.

In its sample, this clonotype was seen a few times. The rearrangement uses TRBV5-1 and TRBJ1-1; D gene unclear. Trimming shortened V by 3 bases and J by 0 bases, and 9 bases separated the two germline ends. In germline, CDR1 is SGHRS, CDR2 YFSETQ. The CDR3 has 14 amino acids. The CDR3 DNA follows: TGCGCCAGCAGCTCGGACGGATTGAACACTGAAGCTTTCTTT. It is translated as CASSSDGLNTEAFF.

A few counts support this clonotype. V and J are TRBV10-3 and TRBJ2-7, with D maybe TRBD1 (5 bases). Germline lookup yields CDR1 ENHRY and CDR2 SYGVKD. The CDR3 runs to 12 residues. Deletions cut 3 bases from V and 9 bases from J, with 12 bases between. The CDR3 DNA reads as TGTGCCATCAGTGAACAGGTGGTCGTGCAGTACTTC. Amino acids: CAISEQVVVQYF.

This clonotype was counted ten times or more. The chain is built from TRBV29-1 and TRBJ2-3; D may be TRBD2 (5 bases). This CDR3 spans 11 amino acids. V gave up 4 bases and J gave up 4 bases, with 6 bases separating them. Germline assignment: CDR1 SQVTM and CDR2 ANQGSEA. As DNA, the CDR3 is TGCAGCGTTGGACTACCAGATACGCAGTATTTT. This translates into CSVGLPDTQYF.

The V gene is TRBV6-2 or TRBV6-3, the J gene TRBJ2-1; TRBD2 aligns across 13 bases. This CDR3 has 15 residues. After removal of 0 bases from V and 13 bases from J, the junction contained 6 bases not matched to a gene. Germline V CDR1 and CDR2: MNHEY, SVGEGT. CDR3 sequence (DNA): TGTGCCAGCAGTTACTCAGGACTAGCGGGAGAAAATCAGTTCTTC. Its translation is CASSYSGLAGENQFF.

This clonotype was counted only a few times. The chain uses TRBV27 and TRBJ1-2; the match to TRBD1 covers 8 bases. Germline values: CDR1 MNHEY, CDR2 SMNVEV (reference sequence). With V trimmed by 4 bases and J by 3 bases, 7 bases remained unmatched. The CDR3 runs 15 residues. For the CDR3, the DNA is TGTGCCAGCAGTTCTTACAGGGGACAGGACTATGGCTACACCTTC. Amino acids: CASSSYRGQDYGYTF.

This clonotype was seen more than once but under ten times. The chain couples TRBV24-1 to TRBJ2-3; D unresolved. CDR3 length equals 16 residues. Trimming removed 3 bases at V and 0 bases at J, with 12 bases between. Germline-derived CDR1 and CDR2 are KGHDR and SFDVKD. CDR3 DNA sequence: TGTGCCACCAGTGATCTCTCGGCGGCTAGCACAGATACGCAGTATTTT. It codes for CATSDLSAASTDTQYF.

The V and J genes are TRBV10-3 and TRBJ2-3, with TRBD2 as a possible D gene (5 bases). CDR3 length: 15 amino acids. Trimming stripped 4 bases from V and 1 base from J, with 12 bases between. CDR1 is ENHRY, CDR2 SYGVKD, per germline. The CDR3 sequence: CAISGESGGTDTQYF. CDR3 DNA sequence: TGTGCCATCAGTGGAGAGAGCGGAGGCACAGATACGCAGTATTTT.

This clonotype was recorded a few times. This sequence joins TRBV7-2 and TRBJ2-7, with 7 positions matching TRBD2. Germline values: CDR1 SGHTA, CDR2 FQGNSA. This CDR3 is built from 18 residues. V lost 1 base, J lost 3 bases, and 15 bases stayed unmatched. The CDR3 DNA is TGTGCCAGCAGCTTAGTCGCCTTTGTGGCCGCGGGGGACTACGAGCAGTACTTC. It codes for CASSLVAFVAAGDYEQYF.